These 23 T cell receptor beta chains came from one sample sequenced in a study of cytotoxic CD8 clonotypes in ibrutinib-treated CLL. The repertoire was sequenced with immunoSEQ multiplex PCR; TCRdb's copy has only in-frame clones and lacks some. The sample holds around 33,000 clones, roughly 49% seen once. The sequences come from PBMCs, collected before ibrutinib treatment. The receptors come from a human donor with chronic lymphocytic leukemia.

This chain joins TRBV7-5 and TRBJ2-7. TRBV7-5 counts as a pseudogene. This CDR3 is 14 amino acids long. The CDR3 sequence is CARSLENGAYEQYF. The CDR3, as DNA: TGTGCCAGAAGCTTAGAGAATGGGGCCTACGAGCAGTACTTC.

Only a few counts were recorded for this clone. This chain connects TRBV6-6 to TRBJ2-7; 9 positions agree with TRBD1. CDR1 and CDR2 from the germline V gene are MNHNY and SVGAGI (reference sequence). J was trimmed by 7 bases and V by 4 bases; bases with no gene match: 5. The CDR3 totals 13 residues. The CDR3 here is CASSSQGAREQYF. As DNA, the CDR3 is TGTGCCAGCAGTTCACAGGGGGCCCGGGAGCAGTACTTC.

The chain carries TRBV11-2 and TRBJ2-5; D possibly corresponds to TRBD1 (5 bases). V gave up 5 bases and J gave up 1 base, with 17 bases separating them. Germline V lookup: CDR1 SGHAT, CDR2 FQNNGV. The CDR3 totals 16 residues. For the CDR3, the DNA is TGTGCCAGCAGCCCCGGAAGGGGCAGGGCCCAAGAGACCCAGTACTTC. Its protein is CASSPGRGRAQETQYF. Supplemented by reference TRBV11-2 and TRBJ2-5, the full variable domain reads EAGVAQSPRYKIIEKRQSVAFWCNPISGHATLYWYQQILGQGPKLLIQFQNNGVVDDSQLPKDRFSAERLKGVDSTLKIQPAKLEDSAVYLCASSPGRGRAQETQYFGPGTRLLVL.

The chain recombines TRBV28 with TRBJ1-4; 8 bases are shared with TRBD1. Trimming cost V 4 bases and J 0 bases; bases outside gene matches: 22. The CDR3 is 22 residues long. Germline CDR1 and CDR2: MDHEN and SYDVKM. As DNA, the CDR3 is TGTGCCAGCAGTTCCGTCATATACCGGACAGGGCGCACCGGAACAACTAATGAAAAACTGTTTTTT. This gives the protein CASSSVIYRTGRTGTTNEKLFF.

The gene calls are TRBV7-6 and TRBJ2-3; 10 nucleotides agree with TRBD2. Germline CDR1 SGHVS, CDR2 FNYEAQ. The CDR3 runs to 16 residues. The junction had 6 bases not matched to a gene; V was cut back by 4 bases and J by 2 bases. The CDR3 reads CASSSPTSGYTDTQYF. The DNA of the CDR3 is TGTGCCAGCAGCTCCCCGACTAGCGGGTACACAGATACGCAGTATTTT. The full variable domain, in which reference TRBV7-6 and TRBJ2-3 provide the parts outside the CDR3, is GAGVSQSPRYKVTKRGQDVALRCDPISGHVSLYWYRQALGQGPEFLTYFNYEAQQDKSGLPNDRFSAERPEGSISTLTIQRTEQRDSAMYRCASSSPTSGYTDTQYFGPGTRLTVL.

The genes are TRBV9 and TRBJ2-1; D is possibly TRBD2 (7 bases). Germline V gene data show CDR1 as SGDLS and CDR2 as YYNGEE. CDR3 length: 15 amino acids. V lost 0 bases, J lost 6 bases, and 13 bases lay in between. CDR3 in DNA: TGTGCCAGCAGCGTAGGACTAGCAGGGGTCAATGAGCAGTTCTTC. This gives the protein CASSVGLAGVNEQFF.

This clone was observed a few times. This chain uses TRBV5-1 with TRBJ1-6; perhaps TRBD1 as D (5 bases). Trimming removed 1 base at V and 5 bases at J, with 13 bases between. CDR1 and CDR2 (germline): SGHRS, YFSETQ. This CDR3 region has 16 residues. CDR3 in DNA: TGCGCCAGCAGCTTGTACGGAGGGGTCGATAATTCACCCCTCCACTTT. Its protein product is CASSLYGGVDNSPLHF.

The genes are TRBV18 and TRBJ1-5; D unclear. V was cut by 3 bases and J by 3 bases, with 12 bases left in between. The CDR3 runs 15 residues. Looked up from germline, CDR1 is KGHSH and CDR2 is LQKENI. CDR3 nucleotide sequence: TGTGCCAGCTCACCTGAAAGAACTGACAATCAGCCCCAGCATTTT. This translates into CASSPERTDNQPQHF.

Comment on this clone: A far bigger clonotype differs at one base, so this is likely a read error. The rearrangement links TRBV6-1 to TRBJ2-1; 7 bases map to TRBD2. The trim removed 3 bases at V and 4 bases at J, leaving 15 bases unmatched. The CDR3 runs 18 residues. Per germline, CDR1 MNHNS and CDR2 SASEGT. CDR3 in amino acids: CASSEKLWREGPYNEQFF. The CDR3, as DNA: TGTGCCAGCAGTGAGAAGTTATGGAGGGAGGGCCCGTACAATGAGCAGTTCTTC.

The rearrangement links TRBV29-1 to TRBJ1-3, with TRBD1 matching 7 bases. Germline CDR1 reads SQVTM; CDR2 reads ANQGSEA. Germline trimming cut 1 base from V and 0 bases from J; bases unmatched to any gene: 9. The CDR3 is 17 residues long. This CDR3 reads CSVEGQTGSSSGNTIYF. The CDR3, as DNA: TGCAGCGTTGAAGGGCAGACAGGGTCAAGCTCTGGAAACACCATATATTTT. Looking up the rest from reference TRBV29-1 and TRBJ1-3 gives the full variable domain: SAVISQKPSRDICQRGTSLTIQCQVDSQVTMMFWYRQQPGQSLTLIATANQGSEATYESGFVIDKFPISRPNLTFSTLTVSNMSPEDSSIYLCSVEGQTGSSSGNTIYFGEGSWLTVV.

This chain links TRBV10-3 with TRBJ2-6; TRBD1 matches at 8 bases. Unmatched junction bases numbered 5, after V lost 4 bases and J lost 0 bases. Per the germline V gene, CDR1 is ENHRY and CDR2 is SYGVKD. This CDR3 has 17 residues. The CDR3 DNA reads TGTGCCATCAGTGGGACAGGGTCTTCCTCTGGGGCCAACGTCCTGACTTTC. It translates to CAISGTGSSSGANVLTF.

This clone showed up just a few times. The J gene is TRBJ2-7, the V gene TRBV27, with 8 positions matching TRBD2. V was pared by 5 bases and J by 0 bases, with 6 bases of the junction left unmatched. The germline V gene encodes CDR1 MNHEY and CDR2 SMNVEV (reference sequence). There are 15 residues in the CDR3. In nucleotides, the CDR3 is TGTGCCAGCAGTCCCCGGGAGGGAAGCTCCTACGAGCAGTACTTC. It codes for CASSPREGSSYEQYF.

CDR3 DNA: TGTGCCAGCTCACCACCGGGGGGACGTCCGAGCTCCTACGAGCAGTACTTC. It yields the protein CASSPPGGRPSSYEQYF. The rearrangement uses TRBV18 and TRBJ2-7; D is possibly TRBD2 (6 bases). CDR1 is KGHSH, CDR2 LQKENI, per germline. The CDR3 has 17 residues. V was trimmed by 0 bases and J by 0 bases, leaving 15 bases between them.

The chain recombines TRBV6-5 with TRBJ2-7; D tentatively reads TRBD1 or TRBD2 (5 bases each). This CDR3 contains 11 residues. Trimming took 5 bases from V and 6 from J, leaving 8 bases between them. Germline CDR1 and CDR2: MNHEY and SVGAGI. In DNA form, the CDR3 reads TGTGCCAGCAGTGACGGGGCCGAGCAGTACTTC. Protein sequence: CASSDGAEQYF.

CDR3 nucleotide sequence: TGTGCCAGCAGCTTGGATAGCAATCAGCCCCAGCATTTT. It yields the protein CASSLDSNQPQHF. The chain recombines TRBV7-3 with TRBJ1-5; D gene uncertain. Germline assignment: CDR1 SGHTA and CDR2 FQGTGA. Trimming took 3 bases from V and 0 from J, leaving 3 bases between them. The CDR3 has 13 amino acids.

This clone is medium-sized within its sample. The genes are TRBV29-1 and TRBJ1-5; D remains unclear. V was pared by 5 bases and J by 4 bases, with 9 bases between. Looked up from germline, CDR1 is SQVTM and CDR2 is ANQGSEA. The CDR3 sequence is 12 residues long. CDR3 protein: CSVSLPNQPQHF. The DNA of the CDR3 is TGCAGCGTTAGCCTGCCAAATCAGCCCCAGCATTTT.

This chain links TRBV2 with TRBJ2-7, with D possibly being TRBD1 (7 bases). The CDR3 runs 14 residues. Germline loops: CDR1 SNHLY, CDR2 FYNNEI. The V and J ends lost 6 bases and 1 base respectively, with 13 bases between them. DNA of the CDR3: TGTGCCAGCAGCGACCCAGGGGGGTCCTACGAGCAGTACTTC. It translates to CASSDPGGSYEQYF.

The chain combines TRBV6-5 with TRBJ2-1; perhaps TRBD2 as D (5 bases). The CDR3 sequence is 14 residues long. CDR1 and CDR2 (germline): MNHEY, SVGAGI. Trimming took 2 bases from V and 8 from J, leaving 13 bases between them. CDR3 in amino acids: CASSYRRPFDEQFF. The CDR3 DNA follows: TGTGCCAGCAGTTACAGGAGGCCCTTCGATGAGCAGTTCTTC.

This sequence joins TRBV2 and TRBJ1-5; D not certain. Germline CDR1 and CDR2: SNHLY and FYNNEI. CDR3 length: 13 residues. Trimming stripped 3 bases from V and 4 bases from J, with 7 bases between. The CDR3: CASSDLPNQPQHF. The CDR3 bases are TGTGCCAGCAGTGACTTGCCGAATCAGCCCCAGCATTTT.

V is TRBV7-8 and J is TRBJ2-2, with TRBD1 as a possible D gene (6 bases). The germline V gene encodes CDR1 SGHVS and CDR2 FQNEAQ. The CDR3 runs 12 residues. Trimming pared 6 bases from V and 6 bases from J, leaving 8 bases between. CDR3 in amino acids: CASSQGSGELFF. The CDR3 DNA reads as TGTGCCAGCAGTCAGGGGTCCGGGGAGCTGTTTTTT.

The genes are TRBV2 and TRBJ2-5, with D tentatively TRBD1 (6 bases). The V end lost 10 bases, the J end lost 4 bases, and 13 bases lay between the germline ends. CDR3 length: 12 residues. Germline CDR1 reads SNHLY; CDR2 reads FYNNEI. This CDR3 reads CATSGRGETQYF. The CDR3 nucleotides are TGTGCCACCAGCGGCAGGGGAGAGACCCAGTACTTC. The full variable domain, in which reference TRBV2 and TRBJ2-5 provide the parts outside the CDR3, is EPEVTQTPSHQVTQMGQEVILRCVPISNHLYFYWYRQILGQKVEFLVSFYNNEISEKSEIFDDQFSVERPDGSNFTLKIRSTKLEDSAMYFCATSGRGETQYFGPGTRLLVL.

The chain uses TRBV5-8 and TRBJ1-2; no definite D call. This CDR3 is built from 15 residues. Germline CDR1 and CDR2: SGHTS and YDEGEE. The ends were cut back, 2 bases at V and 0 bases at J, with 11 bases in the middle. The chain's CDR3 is CASSLQGWTNYGYTF. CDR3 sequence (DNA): TGTGCCAGCAGCTTACAAGGGTGGACTAACTATGGCTACACCTTC.

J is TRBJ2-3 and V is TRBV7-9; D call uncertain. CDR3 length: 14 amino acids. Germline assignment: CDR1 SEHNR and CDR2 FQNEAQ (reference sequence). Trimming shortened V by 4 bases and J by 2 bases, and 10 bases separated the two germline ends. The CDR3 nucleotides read TGTGCCAGCAGCTATGCTACCTCCACAGATACGCAGTATTTT. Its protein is CASSYATSTDTQYF.